This TCR beta chain came from a study of blood T cell repertoires in COVID-19. Profiled with immunoSEQ multiplex PCR; TCRdb holds only in-frame clones, not every one. The sample contains 250,000 to 300,000 clones, approximately 86% of which appear only once. This clone was detected only once. Germline CDR1 reads GTSNPN; CDR2 reads SVGIG (reference sequence). The CDR3 runs 14 residues. The V and J ends lost 3 bases and 0 bases, in that order; junction bases with no gene match: 2. This clonotype was sampled from a woman aged 55-70 years with COVID-19, enrolled during active disease. Sequenced input: peripheral blood. The rearrangement links TRBV30 to TRBJ2-1; 7 bases agree with TRBD2. The CDR3 DNA reads as TGTGCCTGGAGGGGCGGGAGCTCCTACAATGAGCAGTTCTTC. Translating it yields CAWRGGSSYNEQFF. Looking up the rest from reference TRBV30 and TRBJ2-1 gives the full variable domain: SQTIHQWPATLVQPVGSPLSLECTVEGTSNPNLYWYRQAAGRGLQLLFYSVGIGQISSEVPQNLSASRPQDRQFILSSKKLLLSDSGFYLCAWRGGSSYNEQFFGPGTRLTVL.